This TCR beta chain was sequenced for a study of radiotherapy plus CTLA-4 blockade in lung cancer. Across the study: Disease control reached more than 30%, with objective responses in 15% to 20%. Overall study findings and caveats: Early blood T cell clone dynamics, with interferon-beta, were reported to best predict response. Expansion of tumor-derived TCR clones was observed in blood after radiotherapy plus ipilimumab.

TCRdb's table, derived via immunoSEQ multiplex PCR, lists solely in-frame clones and lacks some. The sample shows more than 75,000 clones, 65% to 80% of them seen only once. Notes on this clone: The antigen is not known.

The V segment lost 4 bases and the J segment 2 bases; nucleotides outside the gene matches: 6. CDR3 size: 17 residues. The V gene's germline CDR1 is MGHRA and CDR2 YSYEKL. This sequence was found in a human donor with non-small cell lung cancer who had a partial response to radiotherapy plus ipilimumab. Some clones in this sample may be carry-over from other donors' samples. The chain uses TRBV4-1 and TRBJ2-5; 14 bases agree with TRBD2. This sample comprised peripheral blood, obtained from a patient treated with radiotherapy plus ipilimumab. The CDR3: CASSRGLAGGPQETQYF. The CDR3 nucleotides read TGCGCCAGCAGCCGCGGACTAGCGGGGGGCCCGCAAGAGACCCAGTACTTC.